The present TCR beta chain was sequenced within a study of T cell responses to AZD1222 COVID-19 vaccine. Broader study findings: Spike-wide coverage was observed for vaccine-associated CD4 TCRs, with dominant responses at 160-218 and 743-854. Only six people who got AZD1222 tested seropositive at baseline. Recipients of two AZD1222 doses showed rising Spike-specific TCR breadth and depth. White British ancestry dominated among donors, who included more females, and clonal diversity was possibly underestimated.

The germline V gene has CDR1 LGHNA and CDR2 YSLEER. The CDR3 contains 13 residues. Between the trimmed V and J ends, which lost 0 bases and 5 bases, there was a span of 6 bases. About this clone: The antigen is not known.

Method: immunoSEQ multiplex PCR; TCRdb's copy keeps in-frame clones and lacks some. The profile covers 100,000 to 150,000 clones, with 70% to 90% appearing a single time and under 35% taken by the ten largest. The V call is TRBV4-3, the J call TRBJ2-3, with D hard to call. The receptor was isolated from an adult in good health. This specimen consisted of peripheral blood, obtained on day 0 of AZD1222 vaccination. The DNA of the CDR3 is TGCGCCAGCAGCCAAGATTGGGGAGATACGCAGTATTTT. Its translation is CASSQDWGDTQYF.